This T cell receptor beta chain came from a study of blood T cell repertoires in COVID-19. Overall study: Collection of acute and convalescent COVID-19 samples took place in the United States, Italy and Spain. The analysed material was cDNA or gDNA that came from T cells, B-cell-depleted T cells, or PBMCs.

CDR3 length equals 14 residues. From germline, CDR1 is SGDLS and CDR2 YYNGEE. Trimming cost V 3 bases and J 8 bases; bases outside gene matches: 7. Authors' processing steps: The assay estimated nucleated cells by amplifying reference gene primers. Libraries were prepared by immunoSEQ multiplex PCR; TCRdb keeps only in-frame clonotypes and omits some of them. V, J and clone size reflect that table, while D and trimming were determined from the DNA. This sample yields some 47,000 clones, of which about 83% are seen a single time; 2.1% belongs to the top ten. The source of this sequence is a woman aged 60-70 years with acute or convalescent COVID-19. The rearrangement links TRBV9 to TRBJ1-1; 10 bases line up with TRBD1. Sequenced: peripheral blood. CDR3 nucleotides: TGTGCCAGCAGCGGGACAGGGGGGCCGAAAGAAGCTTTCTTT. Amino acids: CASSGTGGPKEAFF.